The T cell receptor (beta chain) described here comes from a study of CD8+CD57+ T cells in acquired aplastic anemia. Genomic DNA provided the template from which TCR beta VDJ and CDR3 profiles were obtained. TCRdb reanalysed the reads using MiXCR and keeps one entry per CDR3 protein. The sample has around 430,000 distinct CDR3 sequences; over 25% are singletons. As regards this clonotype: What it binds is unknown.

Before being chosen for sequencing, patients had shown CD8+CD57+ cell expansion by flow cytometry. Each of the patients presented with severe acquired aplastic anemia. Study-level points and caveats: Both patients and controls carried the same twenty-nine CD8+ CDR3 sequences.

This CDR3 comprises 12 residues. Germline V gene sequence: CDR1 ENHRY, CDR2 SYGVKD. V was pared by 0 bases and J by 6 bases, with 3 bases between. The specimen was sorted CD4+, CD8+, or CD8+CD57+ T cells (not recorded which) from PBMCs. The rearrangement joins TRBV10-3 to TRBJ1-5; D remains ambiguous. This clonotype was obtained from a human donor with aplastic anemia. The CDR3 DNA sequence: TGTGCCATCAGTGAGTCTCGTCAGCCCCAGCATTTT. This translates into CAISESRQPQHF.